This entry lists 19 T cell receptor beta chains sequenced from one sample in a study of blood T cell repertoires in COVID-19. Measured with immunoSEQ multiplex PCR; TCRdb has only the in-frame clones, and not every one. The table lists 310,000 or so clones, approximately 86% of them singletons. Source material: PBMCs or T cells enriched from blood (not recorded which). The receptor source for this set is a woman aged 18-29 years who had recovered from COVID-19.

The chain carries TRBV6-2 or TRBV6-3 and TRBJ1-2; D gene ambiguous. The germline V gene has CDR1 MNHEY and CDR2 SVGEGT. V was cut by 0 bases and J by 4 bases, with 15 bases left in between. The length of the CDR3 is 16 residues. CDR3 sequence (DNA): TGTGCCAGCAGTTACTCGATTCCAACGGCGGCCTATGGCTACACCTTC. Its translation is CASSYSIPTAAYGYTF.

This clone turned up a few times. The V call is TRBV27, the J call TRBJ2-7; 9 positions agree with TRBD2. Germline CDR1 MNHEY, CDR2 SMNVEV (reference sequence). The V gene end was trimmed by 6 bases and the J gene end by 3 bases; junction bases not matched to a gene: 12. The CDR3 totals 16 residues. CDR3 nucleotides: TGTGCCAGCAGAAGGGGGGATGCGACTAGCGGCTACGAGCAGTACTTC. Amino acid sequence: CASRRGDATSGYEQYF.

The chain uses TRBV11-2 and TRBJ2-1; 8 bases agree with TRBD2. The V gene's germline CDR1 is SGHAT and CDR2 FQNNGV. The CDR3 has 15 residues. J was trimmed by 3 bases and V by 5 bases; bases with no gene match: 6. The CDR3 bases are TGTGCCAGCAGCCGTATTAGCGGGAACTACAATGAGCAGTTCTTC. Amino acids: CASSRISGNYNEQFF.

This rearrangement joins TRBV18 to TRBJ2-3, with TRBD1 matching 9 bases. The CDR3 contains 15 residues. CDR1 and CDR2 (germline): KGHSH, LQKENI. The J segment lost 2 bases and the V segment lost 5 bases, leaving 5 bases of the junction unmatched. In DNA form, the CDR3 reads TGTGCCAGCTCAGCCGGGACAGGGCACACAGATACGCAGTATTTT. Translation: CASSAGTGHTDTQYF.

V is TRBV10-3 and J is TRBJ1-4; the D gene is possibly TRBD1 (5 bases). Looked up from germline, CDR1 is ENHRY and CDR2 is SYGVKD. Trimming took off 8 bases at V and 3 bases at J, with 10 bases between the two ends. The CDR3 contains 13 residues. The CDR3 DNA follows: TGTGCCATCGGGGCAGGGTCTAATGAAAAACTGTTTTTT. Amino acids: CAIGAGSNEKLFF.

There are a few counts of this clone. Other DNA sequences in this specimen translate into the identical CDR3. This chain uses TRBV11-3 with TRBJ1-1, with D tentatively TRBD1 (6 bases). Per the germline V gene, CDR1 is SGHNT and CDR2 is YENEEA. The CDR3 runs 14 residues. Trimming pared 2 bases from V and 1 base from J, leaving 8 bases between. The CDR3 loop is CASSLSGENTEAFF. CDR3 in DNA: TGTGCCAGCAGCTTATCAGGGGAGAACACTGAAGCTTTCTTT.

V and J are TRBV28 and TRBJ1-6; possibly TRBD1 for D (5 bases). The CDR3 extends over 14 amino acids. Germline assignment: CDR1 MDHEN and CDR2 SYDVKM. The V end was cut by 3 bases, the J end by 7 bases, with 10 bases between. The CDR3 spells CASSLAAGNSPLHF. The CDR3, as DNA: TGTGCCAGCAGTTTGGCCGCAGGGAATTCACCCCTCCACTTT. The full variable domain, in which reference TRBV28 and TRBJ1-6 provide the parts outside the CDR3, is DVKVTQSSRYLVKRTGEKVFLECVQDMDHENMFWYRQDPGLGLRLIYFSYDVKMKEKGDIPEGYSVSREKKERFSLILESASTNQTSMYLCASSLAAGNSPLHFGNGTRLTVT.

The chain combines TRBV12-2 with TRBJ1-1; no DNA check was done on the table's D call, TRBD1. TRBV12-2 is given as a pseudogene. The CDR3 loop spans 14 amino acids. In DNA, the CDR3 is TGTGCAAGTCGCTTAAACGCAGTGAACACTGAAGCTTTCTTT. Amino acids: CASRLNAVNTEAFF.

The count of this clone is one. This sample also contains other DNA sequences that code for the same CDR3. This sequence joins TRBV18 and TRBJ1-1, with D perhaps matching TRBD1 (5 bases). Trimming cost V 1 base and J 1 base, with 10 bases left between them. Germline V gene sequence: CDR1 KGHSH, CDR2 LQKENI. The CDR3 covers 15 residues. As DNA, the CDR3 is TGTGCCAGCTCACCACGTGGGGCTTCGAACACTGAAGCTTTCTTT. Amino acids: CASSPRGASNTEAFF.

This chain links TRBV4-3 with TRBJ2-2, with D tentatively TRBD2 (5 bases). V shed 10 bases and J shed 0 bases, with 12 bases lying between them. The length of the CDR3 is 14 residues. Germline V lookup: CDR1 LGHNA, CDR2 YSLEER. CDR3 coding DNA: TGCGCCACGGGGTTATCCGCGAACACCGGGGAGCTGTTTTTT. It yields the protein CATGLSANTGELFF.

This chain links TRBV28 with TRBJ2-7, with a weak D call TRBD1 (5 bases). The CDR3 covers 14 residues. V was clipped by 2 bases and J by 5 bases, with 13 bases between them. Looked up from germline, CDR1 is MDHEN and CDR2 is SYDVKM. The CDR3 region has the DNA TGTGCCAGCAGTTTACCCTTCAGGGCCCACGAGCAGTACTTC. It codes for CASSLPFRAHEQYF.

The CDR3: CASRPGLRNTGELFF. The CDR3 DNA reads TGTGCCAGCAGGCCGGGACTACGAAACACCGGGGAGCTGTTTTTT. The chain employs TRBV28 and TRBJ2-2; 7 positions match TRBD2. The CDR3 consists of 15 residues. Losses at the gene ends were 6 bases for V and 2 bases for J; bases not matched to a gene: 6. Germline assignment: CDR1 MDHEN and CDR2 SYDVKM.

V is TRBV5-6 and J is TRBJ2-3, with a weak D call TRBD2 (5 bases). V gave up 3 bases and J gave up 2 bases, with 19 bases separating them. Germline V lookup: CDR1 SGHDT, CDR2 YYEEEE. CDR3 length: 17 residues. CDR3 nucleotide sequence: TGTGCCAGCAGCTCATCTAGCCGGGGAGCGGACACAGATACGCAGTATTTT. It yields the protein CASSSSSRGADTDTQYF. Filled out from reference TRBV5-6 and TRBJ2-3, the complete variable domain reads DAGVTQSPTHLIKTRGQQVTLRCSPKSGHDTVSWYQQALGQGPQFIFQYYEEEERQRGNFPDRFSGHQFPNYSSELNVNALLLGDSALYLCASSSSSRGADTDTQYFGPGTRLTVL.

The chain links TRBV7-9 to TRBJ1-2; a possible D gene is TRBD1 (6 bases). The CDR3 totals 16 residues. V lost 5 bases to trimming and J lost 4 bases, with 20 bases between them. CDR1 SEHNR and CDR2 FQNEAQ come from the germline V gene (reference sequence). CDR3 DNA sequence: TGTGCCAGCAGCAACTCCTCCGCAGGGGTCGGCTATGGCTACACCTTC. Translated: CASSNSSAGVGYGYTF.

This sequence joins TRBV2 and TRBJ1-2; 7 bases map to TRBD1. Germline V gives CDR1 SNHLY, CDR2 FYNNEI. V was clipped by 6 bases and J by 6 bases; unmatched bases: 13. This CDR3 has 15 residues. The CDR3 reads CASSVEGGAYHGYTF. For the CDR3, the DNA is TGTGCCAGCAGCGTCGAAGGGGGCGCATATCATGGCTACACCTTC.

CDR3 in amino acids: CASRPDHRLYGYTF. The CDR3 nucleotides are TGTGCCAGCAGGCCCGACCACAGGCTATATGGCTACACCTTC. The chain combines TRBV28 with TRBJ1-2; D is perhaps TRBD1 (5 bases). Germline V lookup: CDR1 MDHEN, CDR2 SYDVKM. There are 14 residues in the CDR3. V was pared by 6 bases and J by 5 bases, with 16 bases between.

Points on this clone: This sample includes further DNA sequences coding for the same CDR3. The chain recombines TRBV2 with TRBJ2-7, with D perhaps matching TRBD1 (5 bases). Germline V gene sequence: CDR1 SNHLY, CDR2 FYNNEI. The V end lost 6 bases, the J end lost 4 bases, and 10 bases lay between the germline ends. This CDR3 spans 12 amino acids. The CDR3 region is CASSFQGYEQYF. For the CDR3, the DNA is TGTGCCAGCAGCTTCCAGGGATACGAGCAGTACTTC.

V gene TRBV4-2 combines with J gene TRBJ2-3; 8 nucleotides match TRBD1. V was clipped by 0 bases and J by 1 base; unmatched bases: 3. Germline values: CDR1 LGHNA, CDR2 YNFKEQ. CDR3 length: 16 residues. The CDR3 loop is CASSQDQGAGTDTQYF. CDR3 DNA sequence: TGTGCCAGCAGCCAAGATCAGGGGGCGGGCACAGATACGCAGTATTTT.

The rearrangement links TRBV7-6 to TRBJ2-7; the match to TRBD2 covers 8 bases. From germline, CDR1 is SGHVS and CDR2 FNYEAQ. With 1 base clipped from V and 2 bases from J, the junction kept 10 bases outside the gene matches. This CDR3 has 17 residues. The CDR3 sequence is CASSLGSAGETTYEQYF. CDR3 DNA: TGTGCCAGCAGCTTAGGTTCAGCGGGAGAAACAACCTACGAGCAGTACTTC.